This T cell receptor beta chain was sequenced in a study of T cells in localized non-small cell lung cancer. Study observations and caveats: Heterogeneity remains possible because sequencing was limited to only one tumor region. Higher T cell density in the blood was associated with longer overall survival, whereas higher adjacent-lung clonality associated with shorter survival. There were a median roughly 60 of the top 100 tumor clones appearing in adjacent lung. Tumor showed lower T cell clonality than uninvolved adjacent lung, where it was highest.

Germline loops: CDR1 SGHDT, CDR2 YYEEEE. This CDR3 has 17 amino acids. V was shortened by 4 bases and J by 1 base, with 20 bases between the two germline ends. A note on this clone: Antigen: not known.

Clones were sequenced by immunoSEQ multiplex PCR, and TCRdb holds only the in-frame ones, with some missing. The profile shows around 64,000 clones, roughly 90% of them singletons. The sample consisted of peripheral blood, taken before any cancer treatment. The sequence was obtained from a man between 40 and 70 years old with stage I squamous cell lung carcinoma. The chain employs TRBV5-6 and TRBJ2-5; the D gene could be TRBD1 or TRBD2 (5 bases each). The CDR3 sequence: CASSVRDPLLLQETQYF. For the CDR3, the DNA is TGTGCCAGCAGCGTTCGGGACCCTCTTTTACTCCAAGAGACCCAGTACTTC.